This TCR beta chain stems from a study of cytomegalovirus exposure and HLA in healthy donors. Both 60 Vbeta primers and 13 Jbeta primers went into the PCR. Clones were sequenced by immunoSEQ multiplex PCR, and TCRdb holds only the in-frame ones, with some missing. The table records 90,000 to 150,000 clones, roughly 82% of them present only once. V was pared by 8 bases and J by 2 bases, with 12 bases between. The CDR3 consists of 14 residues. Germline CDR1 is SGHVS and CDR2 is FNYEAQ. To note about this clone: Its target is not known.

Study findings and constraints: TCR beta chains numbering about 160 were designated cytomegalovirus-associated.

The material sequenced was PBMCs. The chain is built from TRBV7-6 and TRBJ2-2; weak D call: TRBD2 (6 bases). The clonotype originates from a woman aged 40 to 50 in good health and CMV-seropositive. CDR3 sequence: CASAAGINTGELFF. CDR3 nucleotide sequence: TGTGCCAGCGCAGCGGGTATTAACACCGGGGAGCTGTTTTTT.